The sequence of this TCR beta chain was determined in a study of T cells after somatic rescue of genetic block. By its share, this clone is medium-sized. Germline V gene sequence: CDR1 SGHNT, CDR2 YYREEE (reference sequence). V was pared by 7 bases and J by 4 bases, with 19 bases between. The CDR3 runs to 15 residues. Clones were read by immunoSEQ multiplex PCR, and TCRdb kept only the in-frame ones, dropping some. Of some 15,000 clones in the sample, 71% were seen once. The sequencing sample was made of peripheral blood mononuclear cells (PBMCs). The TCR sequence derives from a young man. The genes are TRBV5-4 and TRBJ2-3, with D possibly called TRBD1 or TRBD2 (6 bases each). CDR3 amino acids: CASLLWGAPPDTQYF. The CDR3 DNA sequence: TGTGCCAGCCTTTTATGGGGGGCGCCCCCAGATACGCAGTATTTT.